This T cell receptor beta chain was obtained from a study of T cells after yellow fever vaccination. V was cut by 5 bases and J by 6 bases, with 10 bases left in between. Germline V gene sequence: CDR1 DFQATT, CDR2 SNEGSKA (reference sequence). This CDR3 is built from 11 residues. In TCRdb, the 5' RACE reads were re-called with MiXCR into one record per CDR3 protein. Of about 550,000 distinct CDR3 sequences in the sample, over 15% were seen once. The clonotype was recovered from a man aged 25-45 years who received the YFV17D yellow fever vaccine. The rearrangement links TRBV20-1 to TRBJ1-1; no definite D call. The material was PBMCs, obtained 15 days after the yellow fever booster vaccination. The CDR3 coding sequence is TGCAGTGCTCCCCCGGGTCCTGAAGCTTTCTTT. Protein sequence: CSAPPGPEAFF.